This T cell receptor (beta chain) originates from a study of blood T cell repertoires in COVID-19. Study background: Italy, Spain and the United States were the sources of the convalescent and acute COVID-19 samples.

Under the authors' procedure: It was from reference gene primer amplification that nucleated cell counts were estimated. Libraries were prepared by immunoSEQ multiplex PCR; TCRdb keeps only in-frame clonotypes and omits some of them. The D gene and trimming were derived from the DNA, and the V and J assignments and clone size from that table. This sample has about 84,000 clones, with 80% to 90% found just once. The CDR3 runs to 13 residues. The V end lost 5 bases, the J end lost 6 bases, and 10 bases lay between the germline ends. Per the germline V gene, CDR1 is MGHRA and CDR2 is YSYEKL. V and J are TRBV4-1 and TRBJ2-2; tentative D call: TRBD2 (5 bases). The TCR comes from an elderly man with active or convalescent COVID-19. The sequenced sample was peripheral blood. The CDR3 spells CASSLDYAGELFF. The CDR3 DNA follows: TGCGCCAGCAGCTTAGACTATGCCGGGGAGCTGTTTTTT.